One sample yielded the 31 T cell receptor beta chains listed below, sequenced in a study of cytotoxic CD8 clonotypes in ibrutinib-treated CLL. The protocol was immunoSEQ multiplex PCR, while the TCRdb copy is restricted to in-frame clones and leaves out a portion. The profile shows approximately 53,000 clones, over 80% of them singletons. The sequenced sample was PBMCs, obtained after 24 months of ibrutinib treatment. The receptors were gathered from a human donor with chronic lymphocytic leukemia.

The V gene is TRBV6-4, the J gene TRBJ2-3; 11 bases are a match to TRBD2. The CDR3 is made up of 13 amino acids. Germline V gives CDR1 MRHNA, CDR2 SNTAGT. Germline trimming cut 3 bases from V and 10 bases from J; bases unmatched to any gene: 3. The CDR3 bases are TGTGCCAGCAGTGAAGCGGGACTAGCGGCGCAGTATTTT. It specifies CASSEAGLAAQYF.

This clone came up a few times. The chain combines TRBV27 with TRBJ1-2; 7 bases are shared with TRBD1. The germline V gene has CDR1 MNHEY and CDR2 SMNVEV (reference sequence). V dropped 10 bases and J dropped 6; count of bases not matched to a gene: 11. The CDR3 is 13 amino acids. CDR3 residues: CATRQGTGDGYTF. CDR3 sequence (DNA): TGTGCCACCCGACAGGGCACCGGGGATGGCTACACCTTC.

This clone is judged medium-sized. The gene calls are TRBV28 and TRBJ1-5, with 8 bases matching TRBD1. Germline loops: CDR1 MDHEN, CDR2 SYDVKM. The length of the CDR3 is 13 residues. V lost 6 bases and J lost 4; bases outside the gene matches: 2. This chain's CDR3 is CASRWTGNQPQHF. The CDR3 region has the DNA TGTGCCAGCAGGTGGACAGGGAATCAGCCCCAGCATTTT.

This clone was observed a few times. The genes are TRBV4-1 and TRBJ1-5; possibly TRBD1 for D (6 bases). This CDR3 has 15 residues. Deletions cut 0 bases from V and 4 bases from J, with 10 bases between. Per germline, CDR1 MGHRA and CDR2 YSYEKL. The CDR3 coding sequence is TGCGCCAGCAGCCAAGAAGGGGGGTGGAATCAGCCCCAGCATTTT. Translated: CASSQEGGWNQPQHF.

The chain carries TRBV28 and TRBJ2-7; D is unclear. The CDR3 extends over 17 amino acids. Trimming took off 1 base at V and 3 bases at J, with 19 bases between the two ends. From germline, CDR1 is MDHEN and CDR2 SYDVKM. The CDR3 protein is CASSLSPSLKLFYEQYF. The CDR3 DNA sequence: TGTGCCAGCAGTTTATCACCCTCATTGAAGCTATTCTACGAGCAGTACTTC. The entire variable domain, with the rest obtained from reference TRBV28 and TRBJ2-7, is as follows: DVKVTQSSRYLVKRTGEKVFLECVQDMDHENMFWYRQDPGLGLRLIYFSYDVKMKEKGDIPEGYSVSREKKERFSLILESASTNQTSMYLCASSLSPSLKLFYEQYFGPGTRLTVT.

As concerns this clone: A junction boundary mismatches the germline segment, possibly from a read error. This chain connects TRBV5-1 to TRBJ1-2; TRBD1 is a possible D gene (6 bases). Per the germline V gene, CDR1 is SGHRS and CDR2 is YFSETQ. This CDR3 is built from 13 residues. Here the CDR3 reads CTSSPEGGYGYTF. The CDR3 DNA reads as TGCACCAGCAGCCCAGAAGGGGGTTATGGCTACACCTTC. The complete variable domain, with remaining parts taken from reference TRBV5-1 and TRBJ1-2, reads KAGVTQTPRYLIKTRGQQVTLSCSPISGHRSVSWYQQTPGQGLQFLFEYFSETQRNKGNFPGRFSGRQFSNSRSEMNVSTLELGDSALYLCTSSPEGGYGYTFGSGTRLTVV.

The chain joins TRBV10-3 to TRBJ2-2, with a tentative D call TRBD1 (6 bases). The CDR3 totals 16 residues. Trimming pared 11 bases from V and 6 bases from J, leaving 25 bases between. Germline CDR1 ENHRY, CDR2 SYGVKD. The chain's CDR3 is CASDSGGATVAGELFF. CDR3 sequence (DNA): TGTGCCTCAGACAGTGGGGGCGCGACCGTCGCCGGGGAGCTGTTTTTT.

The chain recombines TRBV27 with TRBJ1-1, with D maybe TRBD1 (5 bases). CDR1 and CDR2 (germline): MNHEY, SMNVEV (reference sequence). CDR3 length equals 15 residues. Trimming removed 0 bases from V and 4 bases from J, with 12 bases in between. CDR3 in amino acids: CASSLSVGVVTEAFF. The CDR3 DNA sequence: TGTGCCAGCAGTTTATCGGTAGGGGTAGTCACTGAAGCTTTCTTT.

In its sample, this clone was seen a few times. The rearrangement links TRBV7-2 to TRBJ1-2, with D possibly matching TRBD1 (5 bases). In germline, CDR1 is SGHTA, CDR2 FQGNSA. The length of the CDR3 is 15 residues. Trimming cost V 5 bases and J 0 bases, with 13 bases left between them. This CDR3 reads CASSPAGASNYGYTF. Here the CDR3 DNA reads TGTGCCAGCAGCCCTGCCGGGGCTTCTAACTATGGCTACACCTTC.

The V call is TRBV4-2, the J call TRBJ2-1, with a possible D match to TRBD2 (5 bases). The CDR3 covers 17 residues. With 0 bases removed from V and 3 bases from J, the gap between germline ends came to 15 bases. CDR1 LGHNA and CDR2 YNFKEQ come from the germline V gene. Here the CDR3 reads CASSQESAALGYNEQFF. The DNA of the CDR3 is TGTGCCAGCAGCCAAGAGTCAGCGGCCCTAGGCTACAATGAGCAGTTCTTC.

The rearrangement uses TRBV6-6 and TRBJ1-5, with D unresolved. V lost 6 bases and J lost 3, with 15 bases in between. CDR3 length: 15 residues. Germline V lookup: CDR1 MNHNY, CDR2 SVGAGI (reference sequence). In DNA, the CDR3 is TGTGCCAGCAGAACTCCTGCTGGGGTCAATCAGCCCCAGCATTTT. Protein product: CASRTPAGVNQPQHF.

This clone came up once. The CDR3 bases are TGTGCCTGGAGTTTTGGTGCGGGTGGGCAGTATTTT. Translated: CAWSFGAGGQYF. The chain has TRBV30 and TRBJ2-3, with D perhaps TRBD2 (5 bases). In germline, CDR1 is GTSNPN, CDR2 SVGIG (reference sequence). Trimming cost V 2 bases and J 11 bases, with 14 bases left between them. The CDR3 extends over 12 amino acids.

CDR3 in DNA: TGTGCCACCTCCCAACGGACAGATACGCAGTATTTT. Translating gives CATSQRTDTQYF. The chain has TRBV19 and TRBJ2-3; D is unresolved. The germline V and J ends were trimmed by 10 bases and 3 bases, with 11 bases remaining between them. This CDR3 is built from 12 residues. Germline lookup yields CDR1 LNHDA and CDR2 SQIVND (reference sequence).

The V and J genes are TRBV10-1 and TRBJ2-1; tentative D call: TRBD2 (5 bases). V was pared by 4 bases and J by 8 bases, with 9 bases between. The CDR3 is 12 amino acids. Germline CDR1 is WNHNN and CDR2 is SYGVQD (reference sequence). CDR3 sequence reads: CASSASRDEQFF. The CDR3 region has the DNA TGCGCCAGCAGTGCATCGAGGGATGAGCAGTTCTTC.

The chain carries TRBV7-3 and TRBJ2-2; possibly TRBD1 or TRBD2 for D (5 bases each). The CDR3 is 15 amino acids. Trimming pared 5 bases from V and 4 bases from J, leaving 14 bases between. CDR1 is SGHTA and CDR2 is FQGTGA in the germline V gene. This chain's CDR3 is CASSTGPRGTGELFF. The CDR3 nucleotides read TGTGCCAGCAGCACAGGACCCCGGGGCACCGGGGAGCTGTTTTTT.

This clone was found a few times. In nucleotides, the CDR3 is TGTGCCAGCAGCCAAGATCCGATGGGTATCGGGGAGCTGTTTTTT. It codes for CASSQDPMGIGELFF. V gene TRBV14 combines with J gene TRBJ2-2; no clear D. The CDR3 is made up of 15 amino acids. The V end lost 0 bases, the J end lost 7 bases, and 12 bases lay between the germline ends. Germline V gives CDR1 SGHDN, CDR2 FVKESK.

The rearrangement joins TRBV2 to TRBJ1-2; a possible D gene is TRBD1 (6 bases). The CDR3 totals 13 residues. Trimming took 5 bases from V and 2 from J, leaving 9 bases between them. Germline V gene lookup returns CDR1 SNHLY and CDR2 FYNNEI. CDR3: CASSLQGNYGYTF. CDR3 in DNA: TGTGCCAGCAGTCTACAGGGAAACTATGGCTACACCTTC.

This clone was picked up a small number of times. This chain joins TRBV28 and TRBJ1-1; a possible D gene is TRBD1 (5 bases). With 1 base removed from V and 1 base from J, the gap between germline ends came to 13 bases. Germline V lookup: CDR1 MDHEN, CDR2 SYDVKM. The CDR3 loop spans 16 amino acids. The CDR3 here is CASSLFGRAGNTEAFF. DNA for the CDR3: TGTGCCAGCAGTTTATTCGGCAGGGCGGGGAACACTGAAGCTTTCTTT.

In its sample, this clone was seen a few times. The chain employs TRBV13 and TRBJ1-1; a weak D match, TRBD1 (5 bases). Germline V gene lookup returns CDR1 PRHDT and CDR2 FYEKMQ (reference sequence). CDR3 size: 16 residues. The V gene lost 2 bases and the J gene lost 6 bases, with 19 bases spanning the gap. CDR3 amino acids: CASSLRQGRAYAEAFF. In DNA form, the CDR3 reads TGTGCCAGCAGCTTACGTCAGGGCAGGGCGTACGCTGAAGCTTTCTTT.

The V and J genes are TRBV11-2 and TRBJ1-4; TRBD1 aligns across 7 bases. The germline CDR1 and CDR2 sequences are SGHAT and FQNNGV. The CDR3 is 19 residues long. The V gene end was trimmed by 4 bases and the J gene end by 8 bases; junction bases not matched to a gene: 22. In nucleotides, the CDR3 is TGTGCCAGCAGCTCGACACGATGGACAGGCGCCACAATGGAGGAAAAACTGTTTTTT. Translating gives CASSSTRWTGATMEEKLFF.

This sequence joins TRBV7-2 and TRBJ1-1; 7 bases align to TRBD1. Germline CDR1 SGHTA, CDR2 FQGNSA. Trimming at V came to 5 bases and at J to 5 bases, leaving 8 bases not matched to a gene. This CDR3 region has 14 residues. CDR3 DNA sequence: TGTGCCAGCAGCAACTACCGACAGGGAACTGAAGCTTTCTTT. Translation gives CASSNYRQGTEAFF. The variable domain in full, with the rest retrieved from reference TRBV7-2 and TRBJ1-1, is GAGVSQSPSNKVTEKGKDVELRCDPISGHTALYWYRQSLGQGLEFLIYFQGNSAPDKSGLPSDRFSAERTGGSVSTLTIQRTQQEDSAVYLCASSNYRQGTEAFFGQGTRLTVV.

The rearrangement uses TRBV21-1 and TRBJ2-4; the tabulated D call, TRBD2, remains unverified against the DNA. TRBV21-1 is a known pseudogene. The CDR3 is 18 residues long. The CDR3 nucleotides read TGTGCCAGCAGCTTACGGACTAGCGGGAGGGGAGCCAAAAACATTCAGTACTTC. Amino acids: CASSLRTSGRGAKNIQYF.

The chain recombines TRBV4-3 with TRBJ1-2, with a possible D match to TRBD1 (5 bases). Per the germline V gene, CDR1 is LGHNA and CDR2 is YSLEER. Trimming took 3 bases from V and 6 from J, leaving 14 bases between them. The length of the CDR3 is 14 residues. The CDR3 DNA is TGCGCCAGCAGCCAGGGGGGGGTGGAAAATGGCTACACCTTC. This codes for CASSQGGVENGYTF.

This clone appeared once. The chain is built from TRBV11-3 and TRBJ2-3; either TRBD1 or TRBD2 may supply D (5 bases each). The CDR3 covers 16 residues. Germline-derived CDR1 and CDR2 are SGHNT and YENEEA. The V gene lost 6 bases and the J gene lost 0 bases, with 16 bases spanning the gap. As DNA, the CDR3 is TGTGCCAGCAGTTCCGGGACGTTCTCTAGCACAGATACGCAGTATTTT. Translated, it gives CASSSGTFSSTDTQYF.

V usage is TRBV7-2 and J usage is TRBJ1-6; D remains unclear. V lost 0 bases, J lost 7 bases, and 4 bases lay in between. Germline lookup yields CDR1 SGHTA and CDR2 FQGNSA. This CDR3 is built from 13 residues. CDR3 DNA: TGTGCCAGCAGCTTAGCGCGGAATTCACCCCTCCACTTT. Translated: CASSLARNSPLHF.

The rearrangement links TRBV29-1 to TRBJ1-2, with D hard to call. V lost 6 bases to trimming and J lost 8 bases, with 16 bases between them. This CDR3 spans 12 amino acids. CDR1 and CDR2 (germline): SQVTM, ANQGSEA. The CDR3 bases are TGCAGCGTCGATGGCGGTGCGGGCGGCTACACCTTC. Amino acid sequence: CSVDGGAGGYTF.

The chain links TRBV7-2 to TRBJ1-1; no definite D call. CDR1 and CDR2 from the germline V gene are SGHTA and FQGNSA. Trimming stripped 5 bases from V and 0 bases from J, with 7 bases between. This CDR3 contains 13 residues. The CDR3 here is CASSPRLNTEAFF. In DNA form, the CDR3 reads TGTGCCAGCAGCCCTCGGTTGAACACTGAAGCTTTCTTT.

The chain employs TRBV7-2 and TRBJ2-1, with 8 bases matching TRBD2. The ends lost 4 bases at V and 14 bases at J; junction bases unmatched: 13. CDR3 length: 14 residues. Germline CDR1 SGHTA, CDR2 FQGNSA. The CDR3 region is CASSSRLAREGKFF. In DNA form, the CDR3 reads TGTGCCAGCAGCTCAAGGCTTGCTCGGGAGGGGAAGTTCTTC.

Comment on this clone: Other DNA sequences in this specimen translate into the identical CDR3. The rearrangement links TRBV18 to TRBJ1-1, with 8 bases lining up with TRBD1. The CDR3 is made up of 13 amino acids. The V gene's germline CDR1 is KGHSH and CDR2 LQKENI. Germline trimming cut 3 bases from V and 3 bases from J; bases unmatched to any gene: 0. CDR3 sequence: CASSPGQDTEAFF. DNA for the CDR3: TGTGCCAGCTCACCGGGACAGGACACTGAAGCTTTCTTT.

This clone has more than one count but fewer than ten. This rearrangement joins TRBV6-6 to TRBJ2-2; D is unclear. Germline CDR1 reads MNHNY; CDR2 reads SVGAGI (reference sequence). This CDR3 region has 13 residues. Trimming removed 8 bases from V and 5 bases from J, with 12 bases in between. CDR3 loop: CASLRYGTGELFF. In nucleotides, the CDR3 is TGTGCCAGCCTACGGTATGGTACCGGGGAGCTGTTTTTT.

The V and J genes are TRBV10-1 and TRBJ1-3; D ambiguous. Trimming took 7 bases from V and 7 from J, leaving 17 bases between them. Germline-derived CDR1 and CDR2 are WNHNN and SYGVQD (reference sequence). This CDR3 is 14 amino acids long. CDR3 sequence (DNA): TGCGCCAGCACAAGATATCCCGGGCCCAACACCATATATTTT. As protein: CASTRYPGPNTIYF.